This T cell receptor beta chain appears in the sequencing data of a study of human T cells and chemical hapten exposure. Study-level points and caveats: Significantly greater numbers of large CDR3 similarity clusters came from expanded TCRs than from controls.

V was shortened by 3 bases and J by 5 bases, with 11 bases between the two germline ends. Germline V gene data show CDR1 as SGHNT and CDR2 as YYREEE (reference sequence). This CDR3 has 14 amino acids. Time point indicated: patch test 3, about 24 weeks after DPC sensitization. Described treatment: therapeutic diphenylcyclopropenone sensitization with weekly scalp DPC. Concerning this clonotype: Its matching antigen is unknown.

TCRdb re-called the RACE reads through MiXCR, storing one row per CDR3 protein. The sample holds around 110,000 distinct CDR3 sequences, about 11% seen once. This sequence joins TRBV5-4 and TRBJ2-2; D may be TRBD2 (5 bases). The sequence was obtained from a woman between 45 and 60 years old with alopecia areata. Some clones in this sample may be carry-over from other donors' samples. Material: whole blood, obtained in connection with sensitization to the hapten diphenylcyclopropenone (DPC). Here the CDR3 DNA reads TGTGCCAGCAGCTCCCCCTGGAGGACCGGGGAGCTGTTTTTT. Translated: CASSSPWRTGELFF.